Given below is one TCR beta chain in context. Its antigen remains unknown. The data belong to a study of identical twins. Study findings and constraints: Compared with unrelated sharing, twin-shared out-of-frame alpha sequences had more low-probability sequences.

Each CDR3 protein gets one entry after TCRdb re-called the 5' RACE reads with MiXCR. The repertoire holds 1.5 million to 2 million distinct CDR3 sequences, with around 33% as singletons. The CDR3 consists of 13 residues. Germline V CDR1 and CDR2: SGHRS, YFSETQ. V was trimmed by 5 bases and J by 2 bases, leaving 10 bases between them. The sequence was obtained from a newborn girl in good health. The chain recombines TRBV5-1 with TRBJ2-5; D may be TRBD2 (5 bases). The material sequenced was cord blood. The CDR3 DNA reads as TGCGCCAGCAGGCAACTAGTTCAAGAGACCCAGTACTTC. It specifies CASRQLVQETQYF.